Listed here are 25 T cell receptor beta chains from one sample, sequenced in a study of blood T cell repertoires in COVID-19. Data came from immunoSEQ multiplex PCR; TCRdb stores just in-frame clones and leaves some out. The repertoire consists of 75,000 to 95,000 clones, with 80% to 85% occurring once and the leading ten covering approximately 30%. The sequenced material came from peripheral blood. Every receptor here comes from a human donor in a cohort sampled during active COVID-19.

This clone has just one count. The rearrangement links TRBV18 to TRBJ2-2; possible D gene TRBD2, 7 bases. The ends were cut back, 8 bases at V and 0 bases at J, with 31 bases in the middle. The germline V gene has CDR1 KGHSH and CDR2 LQKENI. The length of the CDR3 is 21 residues. DNA of the CDR3: TGTGCCAGCCCAGGAAGTGGGGGGGCTCAGTCCCCCGACCCGAACACCGGGGAGCTGTTTTTT. Translating gives CASPGSGGAQSPDPNTGELFF.

The rearrangement uses TRBV11-1 and TRBJ2-7, with D possibly TRBD2 on 6 matching bases. This CDR3 spans 15 amino acids. Trimming took off 4 bases at V and 0 bases at J, with 13 bases between the two ends. Germline V gives CDR1 SGHAT, CDR2 FQDESV (reference sequence). This chain's CDR3 is CASSYRLGISYEQYF. The CDR3 region has the DNA TGTGCCAGCAGCTACCGACTAGGAATCTCCTACGAGCAGTACTTC.

The chain carries TRBV10-3 and TRBJ1-6; tentative D call: TRBD1 (5 bases). Germline V CDR1 and CDR2: ENHRY, SYGVKD. The CDR3 is 17 amino acids. V was shortened by 2 bases and J by 2 bases, with 13 bases between the two germline ends. The CDR3 DNA reads TGTGCCATCAGTGAGGAGGGACGGGGGACCTATAATTCACCCCTCCACTTT. It yields the protein CAISEEGRGTYNSPLHF.

The chain couples TRBV2 to TRBJ2-5; 7 nucleotides match TRBD2. The germline V gene has CDR1 SNHLY and CDR2 FYNNEI. This CDR3 has 15 residues. V trimming: 4 bases; J trimming: 2 bases; junction bases outside the gene matches: 7. CDR3 nucleotides: TGTGCCAGCAGTGCCGGACTAGGGGATCAAGAGACCCAGTACTTC. Its protein product is CASSAGLGDQETQYF.

The chain combines TRBV30 with TRBJ1-2; TRBD1 might be the D (5 bases). Germline CDR1 GTSNPN, CDR2 SVGIG (reference sequence). The CDR3 contains 13 residues. V gave up 1 base and J gave up 6 bases, with 12 bases separating them. The CDR3 loop reads CAWSEGQGNGYTF. The CDR3 coding sequence is TGTGCCTGGAGTGAGGGGCAGGGAAATGGCTACACCTTC.

The gene calls are TRBV23-1 and TRBJ2-7; TRBD1 matches 10 bases. TRBV23-1 falls under the ORF class, with uncertain function. V trimming: 3 bases; J trimming: 0 bases; junction bases outside the gene matches: 5. The CDR3 is made up of 16 amino acids. The CDR3 protein is CASSQGQGSPSYEQYF. CDR3 DNA: TGCGCCAGCAGTCAGGGACAGGGGTCTCCCTCCTACGAGCAGTACTTC.

This sequence joins TRBV2 and TRBJ2-7, with 8 bases matching TRBD1. The CDR3 spans 14 residues. The J segment lost 5 bases and the V segment lost 2 bases, leaving 5 bases of the junction unmatched. Germline CDR1 and CDR2: SNHLY and FYNNEI. CDR3 sequence reads: CASSELTGVHEQYF. The CDR3 region has the DNA TGTGCCAGCAGTGAACTGACAGGGGTCCACGAGCAGTACTTC. Full variable domain (outside the CDR3, taken from reference TRBV2 and TRBJ2-7): EPEVTQTPSHQVTQMGQEVILRCVPISNHLYFYWYRQILGQKVEFLVSFYNNEISEKSEIFDDQFSVERPDGSNFTLKIRSTKLEDSAMYFCASSELTGVHEQYFGPGTRLTVT.

The V gene is TRBV4-2, the J gene TRBJ1-1; D not certain. This CDR3 region has 14 residues. Germline CDR1 LGHNA, CDR2 YNFKEQ. The ends were cut back, 1 base at V and 3 bases at J, with 9 bases in the middle. The DNA of the CDR3 is TGTGCCAGCAGCCAAGTTCGAGCGGACACTGAAGCTTTCTTT. Amino acids: CASSQVRADTEAFF.

J is TRBJ1-1 and V is TRBV30; no firm D call. The germline gives CDR1 GTSNPN, CDR2 SVGIG (reference sequence). V was trimmed by 2 bases and J by 1 base, leaving 8 bases between them. The CDR3 spans 13 residues. The CDR3 coding sequence is TGTGCCTGGAGTTCCACAGAGAACACTGAAGCTTTCTTT. It is translated as CAWSSTENTEAFF.

V and J are TRBV7-3 and TRBJ2-3; 12 nucleotides agree with TRBD2. The CDR3 has 14 residues. The ends lost 4 bases at V and 6 bases at J; junction bases unmatched: 2. Germline V gives CDR1 SGHTA, CDR2 FQGTGA. The CDR3 sequence: CASSSGTSGDTQYF. For the CDR3, the DNA is TGTGCCAGCAGCTCCGGGACTAGCGGGGATACGCAGTATTTT.

DNA of the CDR3: TGTGCCAGCAGATCTCTTTCGTGGCATGAGCAGTTCTTC. This gives the protein CASRSLSWHEQFF. The V and J genes are TRBV6-5 and TRBJ2-1, with no clear D. CDR3 length equals 13 residues. Between the trimmed V and J ends, which lost 6 bases and 8 bases, there was a span of 14 bases. CDR1 is MNHEY and CDR2 is SVGAGI in the germline V gene.

The chain combines TRBV6-5 with TRBJ1-2; TRBD1 matches at 12 bases. Per the germline V gene, CDR1 is MNHEY and CDR2 is SVGAGI. V lost 7 bases, J lost 7 bases, and 10 bases stayed unmatched. The CDR3 extends over 15 amino acids. CDR3 region: CASTSPGQGAVGYTF. The CDR3 coding sequence is TGTGCCAGCACTTCTCCGGGACAGGGGGCGGTTGGCTACACCTTC.

CDR3: CASSQVGWGPSSRELFF. In DNA form, the CDR3 reads TGCGCCAGCAGCCAAGTCGGTTGGGGCCCTTCTAGTCGGGAGCTGTTTTTT. The chain links TRBV4-1 to TRBJ2-2, with a tentative D call TRBD1 (5 bases). Germline loops: CDR1 MGHRA, CDR2 YSYEKL. V lost 1 base, J lost 9 bases, and 21 bases lay in between. This CDR3 comprises 17 residues.

The rearrangement uses TRBV12-3 or TRBV12-4 and TRBJ1-2, with 12 bases that match TRBD1. The V segment lost 3 bases and the J segment 8 bases; nucleotides outside the gene matches: 1. CDR3 length equals 13 residues. CDR3 bases: TGTGCCAGCAGTTTGGGACAGGGGGCGGGCTACACCTTC. Residues: CASSLGQGAGYTF.

The chain couples TRBV5-8 to TRBJ2-1; 13 bases are a match to TRBD2. Germline assignment: CDR1 SGHTS and CDR2 YDEGEE. The junction had 3 bases not matched to a gene; V was cut back by 0 bases and J by 0 bases. This CDR3 has 18 residues. The CDR3 protein is CASSLGGLAGSSYNEQFF. The CDR3 bases are TGTGCCAGCAGCTTGGGGGGACTAGCGGGGTCCTCCTACAATGAGCAGTTCTTC.

A few counts support this clone. The CDR3 loop reads CASSPATGGDYGYTF. CDR3 sequence (DNA): TGTGCCAGCTCACCCGCTACAGGGGGAGATTATGGCTACACCTTC. The chain joins TRBV18 to TRBJ1-2; 8 nucleotides align to TRBD1. V shed 3 bases, J shed 5 bases, and the junction held 8 bases outside the gene matches. CDR1 and CDR2 (germline): KGHSH, LQKENI. This CDR3 comprises 15 residues.

The rearrangement uses TRBV7-8 and TRBJ1-5, with D perhaps TRBD1 (5 bases). V gave up 5 bases and J gave up 0 bases, with 11 bases separating them. The CDR3 consists of 15 residues. Germline V lookup: CDR1 SGHVS, CDR2 FQNEAQ. The CDR3 DNA is TGTGCCAGCAGCCCTGCAGGGAATAGCAATCAGCCCCAGCATTTT. Translated: CASSPAGNSNQPQHF.

The chain couples TRBV5-8 to TRBJ1-3; TRBD1 might be the D (6 bases). The CDR3 has 15 residues. Germline V gene lookup returns CDR1 SGHTS and CDR2 YDEGEE. The ends were cut back, 5 bases at V and 0 bases at J, with 12 bases in the middle. The DNA of the CDR3 is TGTGCCAGCAGATACTTACAGGGCTCTGGAAACACCATATATTTT. This translates into CASRYLQGSGNTIYF.

The V and J genes are TRBV18 and TRBJ1-1; possible D gene TRBD1, 6 bases. The V gene's germline CDR1 is KGHSH and CDR2 LQKENI. The germline V and J ends were trimmed by 5 bases and 1 base, with 8 bases remaining between them. The CDR3 covers 13 residues. DNA for the CDR3: TGTGCCAGCTCATCGGACAGGAACACTGAAGCTTTCTTT. It specifies CASSSDRNTEAFF.

This clone was counted a few times. This chain joins TRBV4-2 and TRBJ1-6; no clear D. Germline V gene data show CDR1 as LGHNA and CDR2 as YNFKEQ. CDR3 size: 15 residues. The V gene lost 0 bases and the J gene lost 8 bases, with 11 bases spanning the gap. The CDR3 coding sequence is TGTGCCAGCAGCCAAGACCCAGGTTCGGATTCACCCCTCCACTTT. Translating gives CASSQDPGSDSPLHF.

The V call is TRBV5-1, the J call TRBJ2-1, with 10 bases identical to TRBD1. The CDR3 length is 15 residues. Looked up from germline, CDR1 is SGHRS and CDR2 is YFSETQ. V was clipped by 4 bases and J by 4 bases; unmatched bases: 5. The CDR3 sequence: CASSHGQGGYNEQFF. CDR3 nucleotide sequence: TGCGCCAGCAGCCACGGACAGGGGGGGTACAATGAGCAGTTCTTC.

In the case of this clone: The junction departs from germline at one end; a sequencing error may be responsible. CDR3: CASSPARVSHEQYF. CDR3 sequence (DNA): TGTGCCAGCTCCCCAGCGAGGGTCTCCCACGAGCAGTACTTC. The chain is built from TRBV19 and TRBJ2-7; tentatively, D is TRBD2 (5 bases). Germline-derived CDR1 and CDR2 are LNHDA and SQIVND (reference sequence). The CDR3 totals 14 residues.

V and J are TRBV19 and TRBJ2-3, with 8 bases lining up with TRBD1. The CDR3 covers 16 residues. V lost 3 bases and J lost 0; bases outside the gene matches: 5. Per the germline V gene, CDR1 is LNHDA and CDR2 is SQIVND (reference sequence). The CDR3 here is CASSIGDRTSTDTQYF. The CDR3 DNA reads TGTGCCAGTAGTATTGGGGACAGGACAAGCACAGATACGCAGTATTTT.

The chain's CDR3 is CASSLMGQGNDQPQHF. In DNA form, the CDR3 reads TGTGCCAGCAGCTTAATGGGGCAGGGGAACGATCAGCCCCAGCATTTT. The genes are TRBV7-9 and TRBJ1-5; D perhaps matches TRBD1 (6 bases). V dropped 2 bases and J dropped 5 bases, with 16 bases sitting between them. This CDR3 has 16 amino acids. Germline lookup yields CDR1 SEHNR and CDR2 FQNEAQ (reference sequence).

As regards this clone: At one boundary the junction diverges from the germline segment, which might be a read error. The chain links TRBV6-5 to TRBJ1-2; 8 nucleotides line up with TRBD1. CDR1 is MNHEY, CDR2 SVGAGI, per germline. The CDR3 has 15 amino acids. The CDR3 here is CASSNSGTGYYGYTF. In nucleotides, the CDR3 is TGTGCCAGCAGTAACTCCGGGACAGGTTACTATGGCTACACCTTC.